These 29 T cell receptor beta chains were all obtained from the same sample, sequenced in a study of blood T cells in healthy people across ages (dated by TCRdb to the mid-2010s). The receptor library was made with 5' RACE. Sequencing took place on an Illumina HiSeq 2500. A second roughly 6 to 11 cycle PCR used a sample-barcoded 5' primer and a J-beta primer mix. Clones were called with MiXCR by TCRdb after fastp trimmed the public reads at Q25, and only in-frame beta chains were retained. Every entry covers one CDR3 protein and lists the most common genes and DNA from its rows. Here the sample has about 570,000 distinct CDR3 sequences; about 25% occur a single time. Of the sample, 3.6% is held by the ten largest clones. The same sample was also studied in work on T cells of mothers and their children.

Material: blood. The receptor set was obtained from a boy aged 2 to 9 in good health.

The V call is TRBV7-2, the J call TRBJ2-5; the match to TRBD2 covers 10 bases. Germline V gene sequence: CDR1 SGHTA, CDR2 FQGNSA. Trimming cost V 6 bases and J 7 bases; bases outside gene matches: 11. CDR3 size: 15 residues. CDR3 nucleotides: TGTGCCAGCAGTTCTAGCGGGAGCGGTTGGGGGACCCAGTACTTC. This translates into CASSSSGSGWGTQYF.

This clonotype was counted only a few times. Sequence at one end of the junction differs from germline and may be a read error. The V and J genes are TRBV6-5 and TRBJ1-2; D might be TRBD1 (6 bases). The germline CDR1 and CDR2 sequences are MNHEY and SVGAGI. The CDR3 is 16 amino acids. The CDR3 reads CASSYSGGGAGYGCTF. CDR3 sequence (DNA): TGTGCCAGCAGTTACTCAGGCGGGGGCGCCGGCTATGGCTGCACCTTC.

This clonotype was picked up a small number of times. Germline and junction disagree at one end, which may indicate a read error. The J gene is TRBJ1-1, the V gene TRBV12-3 or TRBV12-4; tentative D call: TRBD1 (5 bases). The length of the CDR3 is 15 residues. The CDR3 DNA reads as TGTGCCAGCAGTGTTCCCGGGACGGTGTCAACTGAAACTTTCTTT. Protein product: CASSVPGTVSTETFF.

The CDR3 nucleotides read TGCGCCAGCGGCCGAAGTTTGTACACCGGGGAGCTGTTTTTT. Its translation: CASGRSLYTGELFF. The chain is built from TRBV4-1 and TRBJ2-2, with D hard to call. Germline CDR1 and CDR2: MGHRA and YSYEKL. V was shortened by 8 bases and J by 3 bases, with 13 bases between the two germline ends. CDR3 length: 14 amino acids.

This clonotype was observed a handful of times. V and J are TRBV12-3 or TRBV12-4 and TRBJ2-5; TRBD1 matches 8 bases. Trimming cost V 3 bases and J 9 bases; bases outside gene matches: 9. The CDR3 is 14 amino acids. CDR3 in DNA: TGTGCCAGCAGTTTTCGGACAGGGCCCTATGCCCAGTACTTC. Its translation: CASSFRTGPYAQYF.

This chain links TRBV20-1 with TRBJ2-7, with TRBD2 matching 7 bases. Per the germline V gene, CDR1 is DFQATT and CDR2 is SNEGSKA (reference sequence). The CDR3 runs 14 residues. Trimming cost V 6 bases and J 0 bases; bases outside gene matches: 8. The CDR3 loop reads CSARASGSSYEQYF. As DNA, the CDR3 is TGCAGTGCGCGGGCTAGCGGCAGCTCCTACGAGCAGTACTTC.

This clonotype was counted only a few times. The chain joins TRBV2 to TRBJ2-1, with 12 bases lining up with TRBD1. The CDR3 totals 13 residues. The germline V gene has CDR1 SNHLY and CDR2 FYNNEI. J was trimmed by 8 bases and V by 6 bases; bases with no gene match: 2. CDR3 region: CASRGTGGHEQFF. Here the CDR3 DNA reads TGTGCCAGCAGGGGGACAGGGGGCCATGAGCAGTTCTTC.

This rearrangement joins TRBV20-1 to TRBJ2-3; 15 nucleotides match TRBD2. CDR1 and CDR2 from the germline V gene are DFQATT and SNEGSKA (reference sequence). Trimming took 0 bases from V and 4 from J; bases not matched to a gene: 8. This CDR3 region has 18 residues. The CDR3 reads CSARDPGLAGGQADTQYF. The CDR3 DNA reads TGCAGTGCTAGAGATCCTGGACTAGCGGGGGGGCAGGCAGATACGCAGTATTTT.

This clonotype was counted between two and nine times. This chain connects TRBV21-1 to TRBJ2-5; the table's D call of TRBD1 was not tested on the DNA. Gene TRBJ2-7 matches the end of the DNA better, so the J call may be wrong. TRBV21-1 has pseudogene status. The CDR3 is made up of 14 amino acids. CDR3 amino acids: CASSKVQGVYEQYF. The CDR3 coding sequence is TGTGCCAGCAGCAAAGTACAGGGGGTCTACGAGCAGTACTTC.

The V and J genes are TRBV5-5 and TRBJ1-1, with 7 bases that match TRBD1. This CDR3 contains 17 residues. After removal of 4 bases from V and 3 bases from J, the junction contained 15 bases not matched to a gene. The germline CDR1 and CDR2 sequences are SGHKS and YYEKEE (reference sequence). As DNA, the CDR3 is TGTGCCAGCAGCCGGGGACAGTCCTCTCGGGTGGACACTGAAGCTTTCTTT. This gives the protein CASSRGQSSRVDTEAFF. Full variable domain (missing parts from reference TRBV5-5 and TRBJ1-1): DAGVTQSPTHLIKTRGQQVTLRCSPISGHKSVSWYQQVLGQGPQFIFQYYEKEERGRGNFPDRFSARQFPNYSSELNVNALLLGDSALYLCASSRGQSSRVDTEAFFGQGTRLTVV.

The rearrangement links TRBV30 to TRBJ2-2, with D possibly matching TRBD2 (6 bases). CDR1 is GTSNPN and CDR2 is SVGIG in the germline V gene (reference sequence). V shed 4 bases and J shed 2 bases, with 8 bases lying between them. The CDR3 extends over 13 amino acids. Here the CDR3 reads CAWTGLNTGELFF. In DNA form, the CDR3 reads TGTGCCTGGACGGGACTCAACACCGGGGAGCTGTTTTTT.

This clonotype has more than one count but fewer than ten. V usage is TRBV12-5 and J usage is TRBJ2-5; 9 bases agree with TRBD1. V trimming: 3 bases; J trimming: 4 bases; junction bases outside the gene matches: 3. This CDR3 has 14 amino acids. Germline CDR1 is LGHNT and CDR2 is FRNRAP. The CDR3 sequence: CASGFHRGLETQYF. The CDR3 nucleotides read TGTGCTAGTGGTTTCCACAGGGGGCTAGAGACCCAGTACTTC.

The chain uses TRBV12-5 and TRBJ2-1; 10 positions agree with TRBD2. J gave up 7 bases and V 2 bases, and 8 bases lay outside the gene matches. The CDR3 covers 16 residues. CDR1 is LGHNT and CDR2 is FRNRAP in the germline V gene. The CDR3 DNA sequence: TGTGCTAGTGGTTTGCCCCGACCGGGACTAGCGAATGAGCAGTTCTTC. Its protein product is CASGLPRPGLANEQFF.

The rearrangement links TRBV4-2 to TRBJ1-1; unclear D gene. Per germline, CDR1 LGHNA and CDR2 YNFKEQ. The CDR3 totals 12 residues. V was pared by 0 bases and J by 10 bases, with 9 bases between. CDR3 in amino acids: CASSQEWKGAFF. The CDR3 nucleotides are TGTGCCAGCAGCCAAGAGTGGAAAGGAGCTTTCTTT.

CDR3 sequence reads: CASSSTVYEQYF. The CDR3 bases are TGTGCCAGCAGTTCGACAGTTTACGAGCAGTACTTC. The chain joins TRBV27 to TRBJ2-7; D possibly corresponds to TRBD1 (5 bases). Trimming removed 4 bases from V and 4 bases from J, with 8 bases in between. Germline loops: CDR1 MNHEY, CDR2 SMNVEV (reference sequence). This CDR3 is 12 amino acids long.

V is TRBV7-9 and J is TRBJ2-3; D is unresolved. Germline CDR1 reads SEHNR; CDR2 reads FQNEAQ (reference sequence). The CDR3 is made up of 15 amino acids. Trimming removed 3 bases from V and 0 bases from J, with 10 bases in between. The CDR3 spells CASSLSQASTDTQYF. CDR3 DNA sequence: TGTGCCAGCAGCTTGTCTCAGGCTAGCACAGATACGCAGTATTTT. Complete variable domain (other parts from reference TRBV7-9 and TRBJ2-3): DTGVSQNPRHKITKRGQNVTFRCDPISEHNRLYWYRQTLGQGPEFLTYFQNEAQLEKSRLLSDRFSAERPKGSFSTLEIQRTEQGDSAMYLCASSLSQASTDTQYFGPGTRLTVL.

The V gene is TRBV6-2 or TRBV6-3, the J gene TRBJ1-1; no reliable D call. The V gene's germline CDR1 is MNHEY and CDR2 SVGEGT. The CDR3 extends over 13 amino acids. V shed 0 bases and J shed 5 bases, with 7 bases lying between them. The CDR3 reads CASSYSASTEAFF. CDR3 in DNA: TGTGCCAGCAGTTACTCAGCCAGTACTGAAGCTTTCTTT.

The genes are TRBV6-2 or TRBV6-3 and TRBJ2-6, with D hard to call. The CDR3 has 21 residues. Trimming removed 8 bases at V and 0 bases at J, with 29 bases between. Germline V gene sequence: CDR1 MNHEY, CDR2 SVGEGT. CDR3 nucleotides: TGTGCCAGCGGGTTGGTCGACACGGGCACAAGTTTCCGCTCTGGGGCCAACGTCCTGACTTTC. Its protein is CASGLVDTGTSFRSGANVLTF.

A single count supports this clonotype. The chain joins TRBV28 to TRBJ2-1, with a weak D call TRBD1 (8 bases). This CDR3 has 18 residues. V shed 6 bases and J shed 7 bases, with 28 bases lying between them. Germline assignment: CDR1 MDHEN and CDR2 SYDVKM. CDR3 sequence (DNA): TGTGCCAGCAGCGCCGTGGACAGGGAGGGGAAGACAGGGAATGAGCAGTTCTTC. It is translated as CASSAVDREGKTGNEQFF.

This clonotype turned up a few times. V usage is TRBV29-1 and J usage is TRBJ2-7; 8 positions agree with TRBD2. The CDR3 contains 13 residues. After removal of 6 bases from V and 1 base from J, the junction contained 5 bases not matched to a gene. Germline CDR1 is SQVTM and CDR2 is ANQGSEA. The CDR3: CSVLLAESYEQYF. The CDR3 nucleotides read TGCAGCGTCCTACTAGCGGAGTCCTACGAGCAGTACTTC.

V is TRBV6-5 and J is TRBJ2-7; D is unclear. Germline V lookup: CDR1 MNHEY, CDR2 SVGAGI. The length of the CDR3 is 14 residues. Trimming cost V 4 bases and J 2 bases, with 12 bases left between them. The CDR3 here is CASSSRTTPYEQYF. The CDR3 coding sequence is TGTGCCAGCAGTTCCAGGACCACCCCCTACGAGCAGTACTTC.

This clonotype was seen more than once but under ten times. The chain is built from TRBV12-3 or TRBV12-4 and TRBJ2-7; no reliable D call. CDR3 length: 14 amino acids. V gave up 6 bases and J gave up 7 bases, with 19 bases separating them. The DNA of the CDR3 is TGTGCCAGCAGGCCGGGTCTCGGCGTGGGGGAGCAGTACTTC. It translates to CASRPGLGVGEQYF.

This clonotype has only one observation. One end of the junction does not line up with germline, which may come from a read error. V is TRBV6-5 and J is TRBJ1-2; D possibly corresponds to TRBD1 (5 bases). Germline V lookup: CDR1 MNHEY, CDR2 SVGAGI. The CDR3 is 18 amino acids. CDR3 in DNA: TGTGCCAGCAGTTACGATCGCTATGGGTTAGGGGCTAACTATGACTACACCTTC. Its translation is CASSYDRYGLGANYDYTF.

In this sample, this clonotype turned up a few times. V is TRBV2 and J is TRBJ2-1, with D perhaps TRBD2 (5 bases). The germline gives CDR1 SNHLY, CDR2 FYNNEI. Deletions cut 2 bases from V and 2 bases from J, with 10 bases between. The CDR3 covers 15 residues. The CDR3 protein is CASSEPGSAYNEQFF. Written as DNA, the CDR3 is TGTGCCAGCAGTGAACCGGGAAGCGCCTACAATGAGCAGTTCTTC. Variable domain in full (rest from reference TRBV2 and TRBJ2-1): EPEVTQTPSHQVTQMGQEVILRCVPISNHLYFYWYRQILGQKVEFLVSFYNNEISEKSEIFDDQFSVERPDGSNFTLKIRSTKLEDSAMYFCASSEPGSAYNEQFFGPGTRLTVL.

This clonotype was observed a few times. The rearrangement links TRBV29-1 to TRBJ2-2, with 7 bases identical to TRBD2. The CDR3 length is 15 residues. Germline V gene lookup returns CDR1 SQVTM and CDR2 ANQGSEA. The J segment lost 0 bases and the V segment lost 8 bases, leaving 9 bases of the junction unmatched. CDR3 sequence: CSSRGEGPNTGELFF. The CDR3, as DNA: TGCAGCTCCCGGGGGGAGGGGCCGAACACCGGGGAGCTGTTTTTT.

The CDR3 region is CASSIWTRTYNEQFF. The CDR3 DNA follows: TGTGCCAGTAGTATCTGGACGCGCACCTACAATGAGCAGTTCTTC. The V and J genes are TRBV19 and TRBJ2-1; no firm D call. CDR1 LNHDA and CDR2 SQIVND come from the germline V gene (reference sequence). This CDR3 has 15 amino acids. With 3 bases removed from V and 2 bases from J, the gap between germline ends came to 11 bases.

The chain employs TRBV6-6 and TRBJ1-1; D call uncertain. The CDR3 length is 13 residues. Germline values: CDR1 MNHNY, CDR2 SVGAGI (reference sequence). The germline V and J ends were trimmed by 0 bases and 3 bases, with 5 bases remaining between them. The CDR3 region is CASSYSWDTEAFF. For the CDR3, the DNA is TGTGCCAGCAGTTACTCATGGGACACTGAAGCTTTCTTT.

The chain has TRBV7-2 and TRBJ1-4; weak D call: TRBD1 (5 bases). The V gene lost 5 bases and the J gene lost 0 bases, with 16 bases spanning the gap. This CDR3 spans 17 amino acids. Per germline, CDR1 SGHTA and CDR2 FQGNSA. DNA of the CDR3: TGTGCCAGCAGCCTAGAAGGCGGACAACCAACTAATGAAAAACTGTTTTTT. Protein sequence: CASSLEGGQPTNEKLFF.

The rearrangement uses TRBV7-8 and TRBJ2-2; D is perhaps TRBD2 (5 bases). The CDR3 is 15 residues long. Germline V gives CDR1 SGHVS, CDR2 FQNEAQ. The ends were cut back, 2 bases at V and 7 bases at J, with 14 bases in the middle. CDR3 nucleotide sequence: TGTGCCAGCAGCTTATTACCGGGATGGGGCGGGGAGCTGTTTTTT. This translates into CASSLLPGWGGELFF.